This TCR beta chain was profiled in a study of Tregs in tolerant kidney transplant recipients. Study results and caveats: For some patients, primers changed over time, blocking nucleotide-level comparison.

Notes on this clone: Its antigen is not identified.

Here immunoSEQ multiplex PCR was the method, and the copy in TCRdb shows in-frame clones only, minus some. The repertoire holds approximately 82,000 clones, with roughly 93% as singletons. This CDR3 spans 13 amino acids. V lost 7 bases and J 5 bases, leaving 12 bases between the germline ends. Germline V gene data show CDR1 as SGHVS and CDR2 as FQNEAQ. Related graft donors supplied nonmyeloablative bone marrow transplants, and mixed chimerism was transient. The chain couples TRBV7-8 to TRBJ1-5; tentative D call: TRBD1 (6 bases). The source of this sequence is a human patient who received a combined kidney and bone marrow transplant. Some T cells may trace back to the graft donor. Here the sequenced sample was CD4+ T cells from blood (PBMCs), taken 12 months after the transplant. CDR3 sequence reads: CASNQGRDQPQHF. The CDR3 region has the DNA TGTGCCAGCAACCAGGGGCGAGATCAGCCCCAGCATTTT.